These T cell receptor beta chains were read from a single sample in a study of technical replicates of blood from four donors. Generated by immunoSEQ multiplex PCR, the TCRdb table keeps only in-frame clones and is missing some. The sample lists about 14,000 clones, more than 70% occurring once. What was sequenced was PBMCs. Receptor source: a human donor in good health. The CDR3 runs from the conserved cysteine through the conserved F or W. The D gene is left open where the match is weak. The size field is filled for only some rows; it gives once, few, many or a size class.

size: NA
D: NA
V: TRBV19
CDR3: CASHPGQSGELFF

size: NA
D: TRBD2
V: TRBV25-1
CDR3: CASSEYGGAGELFF

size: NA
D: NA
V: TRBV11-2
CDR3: CASSSSAGPLEQFF

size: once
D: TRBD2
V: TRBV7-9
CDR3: CASSFWREGQLRETQYF

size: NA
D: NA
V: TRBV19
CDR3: CASIDSGRNTIYF

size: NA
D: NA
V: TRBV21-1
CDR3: CASRSGETQYF

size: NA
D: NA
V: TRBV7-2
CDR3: CASGRGPGDTQYF

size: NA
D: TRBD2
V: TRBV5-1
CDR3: CASSLVGSGATEQFF

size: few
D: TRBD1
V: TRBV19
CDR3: CASTPGQFNTEAFF

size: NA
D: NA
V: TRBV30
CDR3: CAWSVEGGSNQPQHF

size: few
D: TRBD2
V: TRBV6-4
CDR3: CASSESSGTYNEQFF

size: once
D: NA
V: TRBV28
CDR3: CASRLTGPSYEQYF

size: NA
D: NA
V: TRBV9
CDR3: CASSVDRVGNTIYF

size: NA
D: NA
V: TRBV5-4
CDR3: CASTYSGEGEAFF

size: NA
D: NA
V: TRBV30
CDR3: CAWSVESSYEQYF

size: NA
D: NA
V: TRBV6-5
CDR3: CASSYSSRGGGNTIYF

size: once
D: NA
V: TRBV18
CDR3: CASSPGQQRYTQYF

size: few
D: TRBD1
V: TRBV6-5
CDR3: CASSRDRVSYEQYF

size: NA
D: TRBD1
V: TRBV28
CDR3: CASSLYMGTGMVGNQPQHF

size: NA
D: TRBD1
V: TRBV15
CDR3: CATSRGGGQGSQETQYF

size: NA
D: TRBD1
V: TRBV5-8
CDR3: CASSRAATGEGETQYF

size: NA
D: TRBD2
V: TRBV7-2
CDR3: CASSLFAGGETQYF

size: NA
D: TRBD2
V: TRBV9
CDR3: CASSPRTSDYEQYF

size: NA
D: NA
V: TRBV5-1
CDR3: CASSRQVNTGELFF

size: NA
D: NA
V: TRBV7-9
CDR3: CASSFTAAATYGYTF

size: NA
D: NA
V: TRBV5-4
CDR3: CASSFSGAGYNEQFF

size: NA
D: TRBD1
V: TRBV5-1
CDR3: CASRPLMTGANLYGYTF

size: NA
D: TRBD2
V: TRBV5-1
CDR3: CASSMRLAGGADTQYF

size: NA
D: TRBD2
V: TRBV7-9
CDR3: CASSLTSGSTDTQYF

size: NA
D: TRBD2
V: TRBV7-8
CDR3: CASSLARSGSYKNEQFF

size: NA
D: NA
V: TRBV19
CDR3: CASSPMGPIEKLFF

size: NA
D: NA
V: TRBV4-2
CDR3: CASSQDRGTGGEQYF

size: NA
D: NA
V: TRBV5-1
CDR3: CASSLAGGYSEQYF

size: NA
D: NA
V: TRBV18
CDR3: CASSRPNGNTIYF

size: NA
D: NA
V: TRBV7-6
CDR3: CASSLSKNTEAFF

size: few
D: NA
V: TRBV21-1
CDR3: CASSKAGQEAFF

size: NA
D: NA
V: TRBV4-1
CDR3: CASSQDGAGSNQPQHF